This T cell receptor (beta chain) derives from a study of shared clonotypes between healthy human individuals. The germline gives CDR1 MDHEN, CDR2 SYDVKM. Trimming left V 6 bases short and J 7 bases short, with 18 bases between. The CDR3 covers 14 residues. This clone occurred once. Its antigen remains unidentified. TCRdb keeps only in-frame clones here, not all; method: immunoSEQ multiplex PCR. There are about 510,000 clones in the sample; roughly 79% occur only once, and approximately 13% lies in the top ten. Study results and limitations: Only blood underwent sampling, and tissue repertoires likely differ.

The sequence derives from a woman in her forties in good health. Some clones in this sample may be carry-over from other donors' samples. The chain links TRBV28 to TRBJ1-2; D gene ambiguous. Sequenced material: PBMCs. CDR3 in amino acids: CASRPFRVEAGYTF. The CDR3 nucleotides read TGTGCCAGCAGGCCTTTCCGAGTGGAGGCTGGCTACACCTTC.